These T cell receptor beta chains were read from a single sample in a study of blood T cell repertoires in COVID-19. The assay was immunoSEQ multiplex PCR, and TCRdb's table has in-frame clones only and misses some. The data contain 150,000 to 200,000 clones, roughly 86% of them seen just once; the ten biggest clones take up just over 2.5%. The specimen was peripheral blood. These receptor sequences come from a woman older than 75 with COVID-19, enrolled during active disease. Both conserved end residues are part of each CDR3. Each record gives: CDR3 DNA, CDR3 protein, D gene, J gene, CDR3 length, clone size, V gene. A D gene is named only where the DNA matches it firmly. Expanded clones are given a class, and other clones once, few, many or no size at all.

cdr3_nt: TGTGCCACCATGGCGGGAGGGCCGGGGGAGACCCAGTACTTC; cdr3_aa: CATMAGGPGETQYF; d_call: TRBD2; j_call: TRBJ2-5; cdr3_length: 14; clone_size: .; v_call: TRBV24-1
cdr3_nt: TGTGCCAGTAGTATAGATCGCGGACAGGGTGGCCAGCCCCAGCATTTT; cdr3_aa: CASSIDRGQGGQPQHF; d_call: TRBD1; j_call: TRBJ1-5; cdr3_length: 16; clone_size: .; v_call: TRBV19
cdr3_nt: TGTGCCAGCATGAGGATAGGGACTAGCGGCTACAATGAGCAGTTCTTC; cdr3_aa: CASMRIGTSGYNEQFF; d_call: TRBD2; j_call: TRBJ2-1; cdr3_length: 16; clone_size: .; v_call: TRBV5-4
cdr3_nt: TGTGCCAGCAGTATCAGGGGGCTAGGCTACACCTTC; cdr3_aa: CASSIRGLGYTF; d_call: TRBD1; j_call: TRBJ1-2; cdr3_length: 12; clone_size: .; v_call: TRBV28
cdr3_nt: TGTGCCAGCAGTTTAAGACAGGGATCAGATACGCAGTATTTT; cdr3_aa: CASSLRQGSDTQYF; d_call: TRBD1; j_call: TRBJ2-3; cdr3_length: 14; clone_size: .; v_call: TRBV6-2/TRBV6-3
cdr3_nt: TGTGCCAGCAGCCACCAAGCGGGAGCTGGCACAGATACGCAGTATTTT; cdr3_aa: CASSHQAGAGTDTQYF; d_call: TRBD2; j_call: TRBJ2-3; cdr3_length: 16; clone_size: .; v_call: TRBV3-1/TRBV3-2
cdr3_nt: TGCGCCAGCAGCCAAGATACTCTCGGGGCAGATACGCAGTATTTT; cdr3_aa: CASSQDTLGADTQYF; d_call: .; j_call: TRBJ2-3; cdr3_length: 15; clone_size: .; v_call: TRBV4-3
cdr3_nt: TGTGCCAGCAGCGTATGGGACAGGGATCTCAGGGAGCAGTTCTTC; cdr3_aa: CASSVWDRDLREQFF; d_call: TRBD1; j_call: TRBJ2-1; cdr3_length: 15; clone_size: .; v_call: TRBV9
cdr3_nt: TGCGCCAGCAGCCAAGAAGTTCGGAATGAGCAGTTCTTC; cdr3_aa: CASSQEVRNEQFF; d_call: .; j_call: TRBJ2-1; cdr3_length: 13; clone_size: .; v_call: TRBV4-3
cdr3_nt: TGTGCCAGTATCTCTAACACGGCCCAGGGGGTTTACTATGGCTACACCTTC; cdr3_aa: CASISNTAQGVYYGYTF; d_call: TRBD1; j_call: TRBJ1-2; cdr3_length: 17; clone_size: .; v_call: TRBV19
cdr3_nt: TGCGCCAGTCCGGGGCTAGCGGTCTACGAGCAGTACTTC; cdr3_aa: CASPGLAVYEQYF; d_call: TRBD2; j_call: TRBJ2-7; cdr3_length: 13; clone_size: .; v_call: TRBV23-1
cdr3_nt: TGTGCCAGCAGCTTAGCGCTGTGGGGGCGGAACACTGAAGCTTTCTTT; cdr3_aa: CASSLALWGRNTEAFF; d_call: .; j_call: TRBJ1-1; cdr3_length: 16; clone_size: .; v_call: TRBV7-2
cdr3_nt: TGTGCCAGCACGCCGGGCGGGTCGGCTAATGAAAAACTGTTTTTT; cdr3_aa: CASTPGGSANEKLFF; d_call: .; j_call: TRBJ1-4; cdr3_length: 15; clone_size: .; v_call: TRBV28
cdr3_nt: TGCAGCGTAGGGGGGGGGATGAACACTGAAGCTTTCTTT; cdr3_aa: CSVGGGMNTEAFF; d_call: .; j_call: TRBJ1-1; cdr3_length: 13; clone_size: .; v_call: TRBV29-1
cdr3_nt: TGTGCCAGTAGTATTAGTCGGGGGGCGAATCAGCCCCAGCATTTT; cdr3_aa: CASSISRGANQPQHF; d_call: .; j_call: TRBJ1-5; cdr3_length: 15; clone_size: .; v_call: TRBV19
cdr3_nt: TGTGCCAGCAGTTTGTGGTCGACAGGGGAGGGTGGCTACACCTTC; cdr3_aa: CASSLWSTGEGGYTF; d_call: TRBD1; j_call: TRBJ1-2; cdr3_length: 15; clone_size: .; v_call: TRBV27
cdr3_nt: TGTGCCAGCGGAGGGAGGGAAAGCAATCAGCCCCAGCATTTT; cdr3_aa: CASGGRESNQPQHF; d_call: .; j_call: TRBJ1-5; cdr3_length: 14; clone_size: .; v_call: TRBV19
cdr3_nt: TGTGCCAGCAGCCAGACCGGGACAAGAGAACTTGAAGCTTTCTTT; cdr3_aa: CASSQTGTRELEAFF; d_call: .; j_call: TRBJ1-1; cdr3_length: 15; clone_size: .; v_call: TRBV4-2
cdr3_nt: TGTGCCAGCAGCAAGACAGGGATCCAAGAGACCCAGTACTTC; cdr3_aa: CASSKTGIQETQYF; d_call: TRBD1; j_call: TRBJ2-5; cdr3_length: 14; clone_size: .; v_call: TRBV2
cdr3_nt: TGTGCCAGTAGTGAGGCGGGTCAGCCCCAGCATTTT; cdr3_aa: CASSEAGQPQHF; d_call: .; j_call: TRBJ1-5; cdr3_length: 12; clone_size: once; v_call: TRBV19
cdr3_nt: TGCGCCAGCAGCGTCGGACAGAAGGTCTCTAATTCACCCCTCCACTTT; cdr3_aa: CASSVGQKVSNSPLHF; d_call: .; j_call: TRBJ1-6; cdr3_length: 16; clone_size: .; v_call: TRBV5-1
cdr3_nt: TGTGCCACCAGTGGGAAGACTAGCGGGAGTTCGCATGAGCAGTTCTTC; cdr3_aa: CATSGKTSGSSHEQFF; d_call: TRBD2; j_call: TRBJ2-1; cdr3_length: 16; clone_size: .; v_call: TRBV10-3
cdr3_nt: TGCAGTGCTAGTAGCAGGGTCACCGGGGAGCTGTTTTTT; cdr3_aa: CSASSRVTGELFF; d_call: .; j_call: TRBJ2-2; cdr3_length: 13; clone_size: few; v_call: TRBV20-1
cdr3_nt: TGCGCCAGCAGCACCCAATGGGTAGCGGGAGCTGTCGGGGAGCTGTTTTTT; cdr3_aa: CASSTQWVAGAVGELFF; d_call: TRBD2; j_call: TRBJ2-2; cdr3_length: 17; clone_size: .; v_call: TRBV23-1
cdr3_nt: TGTGCCAGCAGACCACCTTGGAGGAATGAGCAGTTCTTC; cdr3_aa: CASRPPWRNEQFF; d_call: .; j_call: TRBJ2-1; cdr3_length: 13; clone_size: once; v_call: TRBV27
cdr3_nt: TGTGCCAGCAGCCAACCCTTTTGGGGACTAGCGGGCACCGGGGAGCTGTTTTTT; cdr3_aa: CASSQPFWGLAGTGELFF; d_call: TRBD2; j_call: TRBJ2-2; cdr3_length: 18; clone_size: once; v_call: TRBV3-1/TRBV3-2
cdr3_nt: TGTGCCAGCTCACCACCGGGGAGGAACCAAGAGACCCAGTACTTC; cdr3_aa: CASSPPGRNQETQYF; d_call: .; j_call: TRBJ2-5; cdr3_length: 15; clone_size: once; v_call: TRBV18
cdr3_nt: TGTGCCAGCAGGGGACTAGCGGGAGTAGAAACCGGGGAGCTGTTTTTT; cdr3_aa: CASRGLAGVETGELFF; d_call: TRBD2; j_call: TRBJ2-2; cdr3_length: 16; clone_size: .; v_call: TRBV27
cdr3_nt: TGTGCCAGCAGTTACGCCAGGGGGAAGACTGAAGCTTTCTTT; cdr3_aa: CASSYARGKTEAFF; d_call: TRBD1; j_call: TRBJ1-1; cdr3_length: 14; clone_size: .; v_call: TRBV6-5
cdr3_nt: TGTGCCAGCAGCTTAGGGGTCTCGGGGTTCAACACTGAAGCTTTCTTT; cdr3_aa: CASSLGVSGFNTEAFF; d_call: .; j_call: TRBJ1-1; cdr3_length: 16; clone_size: .; v_call: TRBV7-2
cdr3_nt: TGTGCCAGCAGCCAGGGATCCCCAGGGGGAGTAACCATATATTTT; cdr3_aa: CASSQGSPGGVTIYF; d_call: TRBD1; j_call: TRBJ1-3; cdr3_length: 15; clone_size: .; v_call: TRBV3-1/TRBV3-2
cdr3_nt: TGTGCCAGCAGCGTAGCGGCGGGAGACGACTACAATGAGCAGTTCTTC; cdr3_aa: CASSVAAGDDYNEQFF; d_call: TRBD2; j_call: TRBJ2-1; cdr3_length: 16; clone_size: .; v_call: TRBV9
cdr3_nt: TGTGCCAGTAGTACGACAGGGGGCGCCGGCTACACCTTC; cdr3_aa: CASSTTGGAGYTF; d_call: TRBD1; j_call: TRBJ1-2; cdr3_length: 13; clone_size: .; v_call: TRBV19
cdr3_nt: TGTGCCAGCAGTTTTCCGACAGGCAAAGGAGGCTACACCTTC; cdr3_aa: CASSFPTGKGGYTF; d_call: .; j_call: TRBJ1-2; cdr3_length: 14; clone_size: .; v_call: TRBV6-5
cdr3_nt: TGTGCCAGTATTCCCTTAGCGGGATCTGGGGGCTACACCTTC; cdr3_aa: CASIPLAGSGGYTF; d_call: .; j_call: TRBJ1-2; cdr3_length: 14; clone_size: .; v_call: TRBV19
cdr3_nt: TGTGCCAGCAGCCAACCTCACTTCGGACAGGTGAACACTGAAGCTTTCTTT; cdr3_aa: CASSQPHFGQVNTEAFF; d_call: TRBD1; j_call: TRBJ1-1; cdr3_length: 17; clone_size: .; v_call: TRBV4-2
cdr3_nt: TGTGCCAGCAGTTCTAGCGGGAGTATCCACAATGAGCAGTTCTTC; cdr3_aa: CASSSSGSIHNEQFF; d_call: TRBD2; j_call: TRBJ2-1; cdr3_length: 15; clone_size: .; v_call: TRBV27
cdr3_nt: TGTGCCAGCAGTGACGACAATTTCGGTGAAGCTTTCTTT; cdr3_aa: CASSDDNFGEAFF; d_call: .; j_call: TRBJ1-1; cdr3_length: 13; clone_size: once; v_call: TRBV6-4
cdr3_nt: TGTGCCAGCAGTGAGACAGGCGGTGGTCAGCCCCAGCATTTT; cdr3_aa: CASSETGGGQPQHF; d_call: .; j_call: TRBJ1-5; cdr3_length: 14; clone_size: few; v_call: TRBV28
cdr3_nt: TGTGCCAGCAGCTACCTAGCGCAGTCCTACAATGAGCAGTTCTTC; cdr3_aa: CASSYLAQSYNEQFF; d_call: .; j_call: TRBJ2-1; cdr3_length: 15; clone_size: .; v_call: TRBV5-6
cdr3_nt: TGTGCCACTTACCTAGGGGTGGACAGGGGTGGACATGGTGGCTACACCTTC; cdr3_aa: CATYLGVDRGGHGGYTF; d_call: TRBD1; j_call: TRBJ1-2; cdr3_length: 17; clone_size: .; v_call: TRBV28
cdr3_nt: TGTGCCAGCAGCTCGTCTCGTCTAGCGGGAGTCGGCGAGCAGTACTTC; cdr3_aa: CASSSSRLAGVGEQYF; d_call: TRBD2; j_call: TRBJ2-7; cdr3_length: 16; clone_size: .; v_call: TRBV28
cdr3_nt: TGTGCCAGCAACCCCGGGACAGGGGGGCATCAGCCCCAGCATTTT; cdr3_aa: CASNPGTGGHQPQHF; d_call: TRBD1; j_call: TRBJ1-5; cdr3_length: 15; clone_size: .; v_call: TRBV5-8
cdr3_nt: TGTGCCACCAGCAGTCCATACAGGGCCCCGGGGACTGAAGCTTTCTTT; cdr3_aa: CATSSPYRAPGTEAFF; d_call: .; j_call: TRBJ1-1; cdr3_length: 16; clone_size: many; v_call: TRBV15
cdr3_nt: TGTGCCACCAGCAGGGACAGGGAAAACATTCAGTACTTC; cdr3_aa: CATSRDRENIQYF; d_call: TRBD1; j_call: TRBJ2-4; cdr3_length: 13; clone_size: .; v_call: TRBV15
cdr3_nt: TGCAGTGCTAGTCCGCAGGTCACTGAAGCTTTCTTT; cdr3_aa: CSASPQVTEAFF; d_call: .; j_call: TRBJ1-1; cdr3_length: 12; clone_size: .; v_call: TRBV20-1
cdr3_nt: TGTGCCAGTAGTCCTACCGGGACTGAGAATTCACCCCTCCACTTT; cdr3_aa: CASSPTGTENSPLHF; d_call: .; j_call: TRBJ1-6; cdr3_length: 15; clone_size: .; v_call: TRBV19